This entry describes one T cell receptor (beta chain). What it binds is not known. The source of the sample is a study of shared clonotypes between healthy human individuals. Study conclusions and caveats: For naive CD4 cells, around 5.1% of clonotypes were shared across a handful of donors.

Deep-level running was used for the assay. Assay: immunoSEQ multiplex PCR; the TCRdb copy retains only in-frame clones and omits some. Of hundreds of thousands of clones listed, around 67% are singletons. The sample consisted of memory CD4+ T cells sorted from blood. Subset given: CD45RA-negative fraction. The source is a woman aged 25 to 45 in good health.

CDR3 in amino acids: CASSYTSGGEGTEAFF. For the CDR3, the DNA is TGTGCCAGCAGTTACACCTCCGGCGGCGAAGGGACTGAAGCTTTCTTT. The gene calls are TRBV6-5 and TRBJ1-1; D call uncertain. The V gene lost 2 bases and the J gene lost 5 bases, with 18 bases spanning the gap. The CDR3 runs to 16 residues. Per germline, CDR1 MNHEY and CDR2 SVGAGI.